What follows is one TCR beta chain and its context. Germline V gene data show CDR1 as LNHNV and CDR2 as YYDKDF (reference sequence). V was shortened by 4 bases and J by 1 base, with 22 bases between the two germline ends. The CDR3 runs 18 residues. The entry originates in a study of T-cell reconstitution after alpha-beta-depleted transplantation in children. Unique molecular identifiers were used to barcode this TCRbeta library. TCRdb independently ran MiXCR on the PCR reads; one entry per CDR3 protein. The table has hundreds of thousands of distinct CDR3 sequences, roughly 17% seen once. Sequences were derived from PBMCs from the stem cell graft donor, sampled from the stem cell graft. The clonotype originates from a human donor who donated a stem cell graft to a child with acute myeloid leukemia. The chain couples TRBV15 to TRBJ1-1; D unresolved. The CDR3 region has the DNA TGTGCCACCAGCACCTACCCAAATTCACAAGAGTCGAACACTGAAGCTTTCTTT. It is translated as CATSTYPNSQESNTEAFF. The whole variable domain, remainder taken from reference TRBV15 and TRBJ1-1, is DAMVIQNPRYQVTQFGKPVTLSCSQTLNHNVMYWYQQKSSQAPKLLFHYYDKDFNNEADTPDNFQSRRPNTSFCFLDIRSPGLGDTAMYLCATSTYPNSQESNTEAFFGQGTRLTVV.